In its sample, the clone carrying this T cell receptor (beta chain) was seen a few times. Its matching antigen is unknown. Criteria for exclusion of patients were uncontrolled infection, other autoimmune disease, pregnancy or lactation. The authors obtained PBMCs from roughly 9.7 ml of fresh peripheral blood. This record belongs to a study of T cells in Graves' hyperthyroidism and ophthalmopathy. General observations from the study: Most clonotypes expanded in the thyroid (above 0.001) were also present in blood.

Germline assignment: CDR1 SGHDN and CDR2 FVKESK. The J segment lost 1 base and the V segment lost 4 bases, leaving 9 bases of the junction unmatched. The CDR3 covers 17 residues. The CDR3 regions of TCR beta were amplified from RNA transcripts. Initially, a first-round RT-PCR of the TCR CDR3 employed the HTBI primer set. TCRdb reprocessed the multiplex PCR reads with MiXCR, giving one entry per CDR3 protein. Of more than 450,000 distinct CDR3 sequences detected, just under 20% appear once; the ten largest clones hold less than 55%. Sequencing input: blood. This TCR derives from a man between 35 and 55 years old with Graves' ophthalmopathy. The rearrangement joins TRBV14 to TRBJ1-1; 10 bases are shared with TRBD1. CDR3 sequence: CASSPGTGVGRNTEAFF. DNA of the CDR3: TGTGCCAGCAGCCCCGGGACAGGGGTGGGTAGGAACACTGAAGCTTTCTTT.